This note documents a single T cell receptor (beta chain) sequence. The antigen is unknown. The germline V gene encodes CDR1 MRHNA and CDR2 SNTAGT. This CDR3 has 16 residues. V shed 6 bases, J shed 7 bases, and the junction held 14 bases outside the gene matches. Some clones are missing from TCRdb's copy, which holds only in-frame ones; the method was immunoSEQ multiplex PCR. The table lists tens of thousands of clones, about nine tenths of them singletons. The entry originates in a study of neoadjuvant nivolumab and ipilimumab in lung cancer. The study, taken as a whole, reports: Pretherapy blood TCR richness correlated positively with resected tumor richness.

This clonotype was obtained from an adult with non-small cell lung cancer. Sequenced material: peripheral blood, taken after neoadjuvant nivolumab, alone or with ipilimumab, at or shortly before surgery. The chain links TRBV6-4 to TRBJ1-2, with 10 bases matching TRBD1. The CDR3 region is CASSINPGQGHSGYTF. CDR3 coding DNA: TGTGCCAGCAGCATTAATCCGGGACAGGGGCATAGTGGCTACACCTTC.